This T cell receptor (beta chain) was sequenced during a study of CD8 T cells in ankylosing spondylitis. Study outcomes and limitations: Prior work had noted some motif variants in reactive arthritis blood and synovial fluid. Ankylosing spondylitis blood seemed to carry a telltale TCR beta motif made of several highly homologous variants. Significant enrichment of disease-linked clones was reportedly seen in matched ankylosing spondylitis synovial fluid.

Germline-derived CDR1 and CDR2 are SQVTM and ANQGSEA. The CDR3 runs 15 residues. V was trimmed by 2 bases and J by 2 bases, leaving 14 bases between them. Making use of molecular barcodes, quantitative 5'-RACE generated TCR beta libraries. MiXCR, applied by TCRdb to the 5' RACE reads, yields one record per CDR3 protein. The repertoire holds roughly 150,000 distinct CDR3 sequences, with 9.8% as singletons. The table lists this clonotype with many counts. The antigen remains unidentified. The sequenced sample was blood, either unsorted or a sorted T cell fraction (not recorded which). The chain employs TRBV29-1 and TRBJ2-3; tentatively, D is TRBD1 or TRBD2 (7 bases each). The receptor comes from a female donor with ankylosing spondylitis or in good health (not recorded which). Here the CDR3 DNA reads TGCAGCGTTGAAAAGTCAGGGGGGGCCACAGATACGCAGTATTTT. Encoded protein: CSVEKSGGATDTQYF.